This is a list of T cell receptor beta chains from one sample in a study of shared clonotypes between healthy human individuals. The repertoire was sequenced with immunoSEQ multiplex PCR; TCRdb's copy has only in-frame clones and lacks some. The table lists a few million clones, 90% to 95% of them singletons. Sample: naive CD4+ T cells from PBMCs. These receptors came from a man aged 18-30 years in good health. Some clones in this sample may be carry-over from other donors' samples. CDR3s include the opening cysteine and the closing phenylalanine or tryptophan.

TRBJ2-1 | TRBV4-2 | CASSPASSGTLSYNEQFF
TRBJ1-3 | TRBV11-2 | CASTYRGNTIYF
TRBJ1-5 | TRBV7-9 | CASSVSNQPQHF
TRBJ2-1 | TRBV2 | CASSGTSGRALQFF
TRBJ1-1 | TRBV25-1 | CASRFDTVGTEAFF
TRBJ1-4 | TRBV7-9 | CASSSDRLNEKLFF
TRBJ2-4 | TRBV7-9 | CASSSDRVSNIQYF
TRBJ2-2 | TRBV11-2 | CASSLLWGFSTGELFF
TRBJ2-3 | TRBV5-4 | CASTPSGPSTDTQYF
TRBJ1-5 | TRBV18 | CASSAGSNQPQHF
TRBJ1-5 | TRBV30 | CAWSGSYSNQPQHF
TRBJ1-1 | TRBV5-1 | CASSLGRSNTEAFF
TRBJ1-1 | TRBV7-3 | CASARPEADIMNTEAFF
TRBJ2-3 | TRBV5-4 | CASSPGLAGGASTDTQYF
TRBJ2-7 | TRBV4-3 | CASSQGQGPGSYEQYF
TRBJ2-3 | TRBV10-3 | CAISEGRAVDTQYF
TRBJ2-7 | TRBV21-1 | CASNKGVPFDERESYEQYF
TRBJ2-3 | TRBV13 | CASTPPGREGRGTQYF
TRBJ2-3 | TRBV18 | CASSPRGGNTDTQYF
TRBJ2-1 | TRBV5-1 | CASSLGSQLNEQFF
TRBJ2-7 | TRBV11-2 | CASSFPLAGPHEQYF
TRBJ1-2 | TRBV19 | CASSPGPGGYGYTF
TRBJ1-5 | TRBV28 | CASVPYVGNQPQHF
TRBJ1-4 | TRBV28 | CASSDRADNEKLFF
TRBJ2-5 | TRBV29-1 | CSVEEAAETQYF
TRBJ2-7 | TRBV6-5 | CASSSHSPYEQYF
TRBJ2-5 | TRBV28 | CASSLLAGDQETQYF